This entry is about one TCR beta chain. These data originate in a study of blood T cell repertoires in COVID-19. The germline CDR1 and CDR2 sequences are LGHNA and YSLEER. The CDR3 contains 17 residues. The V and J ends lost 0 bases and 7 bases respectively, with 22 bases between them. Here immunoSEQ multiplex PCR was the method, and the copy in TCRdb shows in-frame clones only, minus some. The table records about 180,000 clones, about 87% of them present only once. V is TRBV4-3 and J is TRBJ2-7; a weak D match, TRBD2 (7 bases). Material: peripheral blood. The receptor's source is a man aged 40-50 years with active or convalescent COVID-19. CDR3 coding DNA: TGCGCCAGCAGCCAAGATGGGAGGGGGACGGAGGTGGGTGAGCAGTACTTC. It yields the protein CASSQDGRGTEVGEQYF.